The 25 T cell receptor beta chains presented below share a single source sample, sequenced in a study of blood T cell repertoires in COVID-19. Some clones are missing from TCRdb's copy, which holds only in-frame ones; the method was immunoSEQ multiplex PCR. The sample lists 300,000 or so clones; just over 85% were seen once. The sequenced sample was PBMCs or T cells enriched from blood (not recorded which). Receptors originate from a woman in her thirties or forties with acute COVID-19.

The chain combines TRBV28 with TRBJ1-6; TRBD1 matches 7 bases. CDR3 size: 13 residues. Germline loops: CDR1 MDHEN, CDR2 SYDVKM. The junction had 3 bases not matched to a gene; V was cut back by 8 bases and J by 5 bases. CDR3 nucleotides: TGTGCCAGCGGGACAGTAAATAATTCACCCCTCCACTTT. This codes for CASGTVNNSPLHF.

The CDR3 is CASSRDWTGPYEQYF. The CDR3 bases are TGTGCCAGCAGCCGAGACTGGACAGGACCCTACGAGCAGTACTTC. The genes are TRBV11-1 and TRBJ2-7; 7 bases fit TRBD1. The ends lost 5 bases at V and 2 bases at J; junction bases unmatched: 9. The CDR3 totals 15 residues. Germline assignment: CDR1 SGHAT and CDR2 FQDESV (reference sequence).

V usage is TRBV19 and J usage is TRBJ2-3, with D maybe TRBD2 (6 bases). Trimming took off 5 bases at V and 8 bases at J, with 17 bases between the two ends. The CDR3 sequence is 14 residues long. Germline CDR1 reads LNHDA; CDR2 reads SQIVND (reference sequence). The CDR3 sequence: CASSHGTSHVTQYF. CDR3 coding DNA: TGTGCCAGTAGTCACGGGACTTCCCACGTTACGCAGTATTTT. The full variable domain, with the rest looked up from reference TRBV19 and TRBJ2-3, is DGGITQSPKYLFRKEGQNVTLSCEQNLNHDAMYWYRQDPGQGLRLIYYSQIVNDFQKGDIAEGYSVSREKKESFPLTVTSAQKNPTAFYLCASSHGTSHVTQYFGPGTRLTVL.

The chain uses TRBV4-3 and TRBJ1-2; TRBD1 agrees at 7 bases. The J segment lost 8 bases and the V segment lost 0 bases, leaving 9 bases of the junction unmatched. The CDR3 spans 15 residues. The germline V gene encodes CDR1 LGHNA and CDR2 YSLEER. The CDR3 sequence: CASSQDPPSGGGYTF. In DNA form, the CDR3 reads TGCGCCAGCAGCCAAGATCCCCCCTCAGGGGGGGGCTACACCTTC.

J is TRBJ1-2 and V is TRBV27, with a tentative D call TRBD1 (5 bases). This CDR3 contains 13 residues. CDR1 is MNHEY and CDR2 is SMNVEV in the germline V gene (reference sequence). Trimming shortened V by 5 bases and J by 8 bases, and 15 bases separated the two germline ends. This chain's CDR3 is CASSPSGGVGYTF. The CDR3 nucleotides read TGTGCCAGCAGTCCTTCTGGGGGGGTCGGCTACACCTTC.

The chain recombines TRBV19 with TRBJ1-1, with 7 bases lining up with TRBD1. J gave up 4 bases and V 5 bases, and 13 bases lay outside the gene matches. This CDR3 comprises 16 residues. The germline CDR1 and CDR2 sequences are LNHDA and SQIVND (reference sequence). The CDR3 DNA reads as TGTGCCAGTAGTCCGGGACAGCTTAAGGGTGGCACTGAAGCTTTCTTT. It yields the protein CASSPGQLKGGTEAFF.

The rearrangement joins TRBV28 to TRBJ2-1; 11 nucleotides line up with TRBD2. Germline V gene lookup returns CDR1 MDHEN and CDR2 SYDVKM. This CDR3 comprises 16 residues. V dropped 6 bases and J dropped 8; count of bases not matched to a gene: 12. This chain's CDR3 is CASSDTGLADLDEQFF. The DNA for the CDR3 is TGTGCCAGCAGCGATACGGGACTAGCGGACTTGGATGAGCAGTTCTTC.

J is TRBJ1-2 and V is TRBV28; TRBD1 is a possible D gene (5 bases). V was cut by 6 bases and J by 8 bases, with 10 bases left in between. From germline, CDR1 is MDHEN and CDR2 SYDVKM. The CDR3 consists of 11 residues. CDR3 sequence reads: CASRSRGGYTF. CDR3 nucleotide sequence: TGTGCCAGCAGGTCCCGGGGGGGCTACACCTTC.

V is TRBV29-1 and J is TRBJ2-3; possibly TRBD2 for D (6 bases). Germline V gives CDR1 SQVTM, CDR2 ANQGSEA. The length of the CDR3 is 15 residues. Trimming took off 7 bases at V and 2 bases at J, with 19 bases between the two ends. The CDR3 nucleotides are TGCAGCGGCGACCTAGCGCTAGACCTCACAGATACGCAGTATTTT. Protein sequence: CSGDLALDLTDTQYF.

The rearrangement joins TRBV5-6 to TRBJ1-1, with 10 nucleotides matching TRBD1. Per germline, CDR1 SGHDT and CDR2 YYEEEE. The CDR3 is made up of 15 amino acids. The trim removed 3 bases at V and 5 bases at J, leaving 7 bases unmatched. CDR3 nucleotide sequence: TGTGCCAGCAGCTCGAAACTGGACAGGGGGACTGAAGCTTTCTTT. Its translation is CASSSKLDRGTEAFF.

The chain is built from TRBV7-6 and TRBJ1-6, with 10 bases that match TRBD1. Germline V gene data show CDR1 as SGHVS and CDR2 as FNYEAQ. The junction had 5 bases not matched to a gene; V was cut back by 8 bases and J by 7 bases. This CDR3 has 14 residues. The CDR3 reads CASGGDRGNSPLHF. As DNA, the CDR3 is TGTGCCAGCGGAGGGGACAGGGGAAATTCACCCCTCCACTTT.

The chain uses TRBV18 and TRBJ2-1; TRBD2 matches at 9 bases. CDR3 length: 16 amino acids. The V gene end was trimmed by 2 bases and the J gene end by 7 bases; junction bases not matched to a gene: 9. Germline CDR1 is KGHSH and CDR2 is LQKENI. In nucleotides, the CDR3 is TGTGCCAGCTCACCAGGCGGGGGGGCCGTATGGAATGAGCAGTTCTTC. This translates into CASSPGGGAVWNEQFF.

The chain is built from TRBV6-2 or TRBV6-3 and TRBJ1-2, with D perhaps matching TRBD1 (6 bases). This CDR3 contains 17 residues. The germline gives CDR1 MNHEY, CDR2 SVGEGT. V lost 0 bases, J lost 0 bases, and 14 bases lay in between. The CDR3 DNA is TGTGCCAGCAGTTACTCATTGGTGGGGACATCTAACTATGGCTACACCTTC. Encoded protein: CASSYSLVGTSNYGYTF.

The J gene is TRBJ1-2, the V gene TRBV6-2 or TRBV6-3; weak D call: TRBD1 (6 bases). Trimming removed 0 bases from V and 6 bases from J, with 8 bases in between. Per germline, CDR1 MNHEY and CDR2 SVGEGT. The CDR3 sequence is 13 residues long. In DNA, the CDR3 is TGTGCCAGCAGTTACTCAGGACAGCATGGCTACACCTTC. It codes for CASSYSGQHGYTF.

This clone was counted a single time. The chain employs TRBV27 and TRBJ2-3; tentatively, D is TRBD2 (5 bases). V was clipped by 6 bases and J by 0 bases, with 22 bases between them. The CDR3 is 18 amino acids. Germline V lookup: CDR1 MNHEY, CDR2 SMNVEV (reference sequence). CDR3 DNA sequence: TGTGCCAGCAGCCAAGACACCCAAAGCGGAATAAGCACAGATACGCAGTATTTT. Encoded protein: CASSQDTQSGISTDTQYF.

V is TRBV28 and J is TRBJ1-6; unclear D gene. The CDR3 length is 16 residues. Trimming took 2 bases from V and 7 from J, leaving 15 bases between them. Germline V lookup: CDR1 MDHEN, CDR2 SYDVKM. CDR3 nucleotides: TGTGCCAGCAGTTTACAAGTCAATCGAGAGAATTCACCCCTCCACTTT. Translated, it gives CASSLQVNRENSPLHF.

The chain links TRBV9 to TRBJ2-1; D is undetermined. The V and J ends lost 2 bases and 4 bases respectively, with 7 bases between them. This CDR3 has 13 amino acids. Per germline, CDR1 SGDLS and CDR2 YYNGEE. Here the CDR3 reads CASSVGQYNEQFF. CDR3 bases: TGTGCCAGCAGCGTTGGGCAGTACAATGAGCAGTTCTTC.

This rearrangement joins TRBV6-5 to TRBJ2-2, with a possible D match to TRBD1 (6 bases). There are 14 residues in the CDR3. Germline-derived CDR1 and CDR2 are MNHEY and SVGAGI. V was shortened by 6 bases and J by 4 bases, with 12 bases between the two germline ends. The CDR3 here is CASRRTVTTGELFF. For the CDR3, the DNA is TGTGCCAGCAGGAGGACAGTGACCACCGGGGAGCTGTTTTTT.

The chain joins TRBV7-8 to TRBJ1-2; TRBD1 might be the D (5 bases). Germline values: CDR1 SGHVS, CDR2 FQNEAQ. The length of the CDR3 is 14 residues. V was pared by 2 bases and J by 2 bases, with 9 bases between. This chain's CDR3 is CASSLSAGNYGYTF. The DNA of the CDR3 is TGTGCCAGCAGCTTATCGGCAGGGAACTATGGCTACACCTTC. Full variable domain (remainder filled in from reference TRBV7-8 and TRBJ1-2): GAGVSQSPRYKVAKRGQDVALRCDPISGHVSLFWYQQALGQGPEFLTYFQNEAQLDKSGLPSDRFFAERPEGSVSTLKIQRTQQEDSAVYLCASSLSAGNYGYTFGSGTRLTVV.

This clone is a singleton in its sample. The chain links TRBV9 to TRBJ2-1, with TRBD2 matching 13 bases. V was clipped by 0 bases and J by 4 bases; unmatched bases: 4. The CDR3 sequence is 17 residues long. Germline V lookup: CDR1 SGDLS, CDR2 YYNGEE. CDR3 region: CASSVVGTSGIYNEQFF. The CDR3 DNA is TGTGCCAGCAGCGTAGTAGGGACTAGCGGGATTTACAATGAGCAGTTCTTC. Together with reference TRBV9 and TRBJ2-1, the CDR3 gives the full variable domain: DSGVTQTPKHLITATGQRVTLRCSPRSGDLSVYWYQQSLDQGLQFLIQYYNGEERAKGNILERFSAQQFPDLHSELNLSSLELGDSALYFCASSVVGTSGIYNEQFFGPGTRLTVL.

V is TRBV4-2 and J is TRBJ1-1, with 7 bases identical to TRBD1. CDR3 length equals 15 residues. The J segment lost 11 bases and the V segment lost 3 bases, leaving 15 bases of the junction unmatched. Germline V lookup: CDR1 LGHNA, CDR2 YNFKEQ. DNA for the CDR3: TGTGCCAGCAGCCAGGCTGGGACAGAGGGGTATAGGGCTTTCTTT. It translates to CASSQAGTEGYRAFF.

The V and J genes are TRBV2 and TRBJ2-5; possibly TRBD1 for D (6 bases). The CDR3 sequence is 15 residues long. Trimming removed 3 bases from V and 4 bases from J, with 15 bases in between. From germline, CDR1 is SNHLY and CDR2 FYNNEI. DNA of the CDR3: TGTGCCAGCAGTGAGCAGGGGTTGTGGGCAGAGACCCAGTACTTC. It translates to CASSEQGLWAETQYF.

The genes are TRBV6-2 or TRBV6-3 and TRBJ1-5, with TRBD1 matching 9 bases. V lost 4 bases and J lost 9; bases outside the gene matches: 10. This CDR3 spans 15 amino acids. Germline V gives CDR1 MNHEY, CDR2 SVGEGT. The CDR3 bases are TGTGCCAGCAGTTTCCACCGGACAGGGGAAAGGCCCCAGCATTTT. This codes for CASSFHRTGERPQHF.

This chain joins TRBV4-2 and TRBJ2-2; possibly TRBD2 for D (6 bases). Trimming stripped 0 bases from V and 1 base from J, with 12 bases between. The CDR3 covers 17 residues. Germline assignment: CDR1 LGHNA and CDR2 YNFKEQ. CDR3 DNA: TGTGCCAGCAGCCAAGATTCTCTGGGGGGGAACACCGGGGAGCTGTTTTTT. Translation gives CASSQDSLGGNTGELFF.

This chain uses TRBV5-6 with TRBJ1-6; 7 positions agree with TRBD1. V lost 4 bases, J lost 4 bases, and 8 bases stayed unmatched. Per the germline V gene, CDR1 is SGHDT and CDR2 is YYEEEE. The CDR3 loop spans 16 amino acids. The CDR3 DNA follows: TGTGCCAGCAGCCGAAGACAGGGCTATTATAATTCACCCCTCCACTTT. Residues: CASSRRQGYYNSPLHF.